A single sample is the source of the 9 T cell receptor beta chains below, sequenced in a study of blood T cell repertoires in COVID-19. The assay was immunoSEQ multiplex PCR, and TCRdb's table has in-frame clones only and misses some. The top ten clones hold about 16% of a sample with 100,000 or so clones, 80% to 85% of them seen once. The sample comprised peripheral blood. The receptors shown here come from an elderly woman with acute or convalescent COVID-19.

CDR3 sequence (DNA): TGCGCCAGCAGCCTGACTAGCGGGAGGCTCAACACCGGGGAGCTGTTTTTT. Translating gives CASSLTSGRLNTGELFF. The chain links TRBV5-1 to TRBJ2-2; 13 positions agree with TRBD2. Unmatched junction bases numbered 5, after V lost 4 bases and J lost 2 bases. Germline CDR1 and CDR2: SGHRS and YFSETQ. This CDR3 has 17 amino acids.

This chain links TRBV5-1 with TRBJ1-4, with D hard to call. The CDR3 spans 12 residues. The V gene's germline CDR1 is SGHRS and CDR2 YFSETQ. V lost 1 base, J lost 7 bases, and 5 bases lay in between. The CDR3 region is CASSLYFEKLFF. The CDR3 region has the DNA TGCGCCAGCAGCTTGTACTTTGAAAAACTGTTTTTT.

The chain joins TRBV5-1 to TRBJ2-5, with 9 nucleotides matching TRBD2. Germline V gene sequence: CDR1 SGHRS, CDR2 YFSETQ. The J segment lost 5 bases and the V segment lost 0 bases, leaving 2 bases of the junction unmatched. This CDR3 is built from 14 residues. The CDR3 reads CASSLESGRETQYF. CDR3 coding DNA: TGCGCCAGCAGCTTGGAGAGCGGGAGGGAGACCCAGTACTTC.

The V call is TRBV7-2, the J call TRBJ2-5; D remains unclear. V was shortened by 3 bases and J by 5 bases, with 13 bases between the two germline ends. The CDR3 is 14 amino acids. The V gene's germline CDR1 is SGHTA and CDR2 FQGNSA. The DNA for the CDR3 is TGTGCCAGCAGCTTCCTAACTAACGGGGAGACCCAGTACTTC. It specifies CASSFLTNGETQYF. Full variable domain (rest looked up from reference TRBV7-2 and TRBJ2-5): GAGVSQSPSNKVTEKGKDVELRCDPISGHTALYWYRQSLGQGLEFLIYFQGNSAPDKSGLPSDRFSAERTGGSVSTLTIQRTQQEDSAVYLCASSFLTNGETQYFGPGTRLLVL.

This clone turned up a few times. The V call is TRBV3-1 (or the pseudogene TRBV3-2), the J call TRBJ2-2, with D perhaps matching TRBD1 (6 bases). V lost 1 base and J 2 bases, leaving 11 bases between the germline ends. Germline V gene data show CDR1 as LGHDT and CDR2 as YNNKEL (reference sequence). This CDR3 is 16 amino acids long. The CDR3 is CASSQAAGANTGELFF. DNA for the CDR3: TGTGCCAGCAGCCAAGCAGCAGGGGCTAACACCGGGGAGCTGTTTTTT.

The CDR3 is CASRPHGEDTGELFF. DNA for the CDR3: TGTGCCAGCAGACCTCACGGCGAGGACACCGGGGAGCTGTTTTTT. The rearrangement links TRBV11-3 to TRBJ2-2; D unclear. Germline CDR1 SGHNT, CDR2 YENEEA. CDR3 size: 15 residues. V gave up 6 bases and J gave up 3 bases, with 14 bases separating them.

The chain employs TRBV13 and TRBJ1-1; TRBD1 might be the D (6 bases). V lost 5 bases and J 1 base, leaving 20 bases between the germline ends. In germline, CDR1 is PRHDT, CDR2 FYEKMQ (reference sequence). The CDR3 consists of 17 residues. CDR3 sequence: CASSPRRGLSWNTEAFF. Here the CDR3 DNA reads TGTGCCAGCAGCCCAAGAAGGGGGTTAAGCTGGAACACTGAAGCTTTCTTT.

The genes are TRBV5-6 and TRBJ2-1, with a tentative D call TRBD2 (5 bases). CDR1 is SGHDT and CDR2 is YYEEEE in the germline V gene. The CDR3 is 16 residues long. The germline V and J ends were trimmed by 3 bases and 2 bases, with 15 bases remaining between them. The CDR3 DNA reads as TGTGCCAGCAGCTACTGGGCTAGCTCTACCTACAATGAGCAGTTCTTC. It codes for CASSYWASSTYNEQFF.

DNA of the CDR3: TGTGCCAGCTCACCTGGACTAGCGGGGGGAGATACGCAGTATTTT. This translates into CASSPGLAGGDTQYF. The chain has TRBV18 and TRBJ2-3; TRBD2 aligns across 14 bases. This CDR3 is built from 15 residues. Germline V CDR1 and CDR2: KGHSH, LQKENI. The trim removed 3 bases at V and 5 bases at J, leaving 1 base unmatched.